This record looks at one TCR beta chain sequence and its context. The antigen is unknown. The source of the sample is a study of pediatric ulcerative colitis. Blood was drawn at the time of colonoscopy. Each sample received Survey-level depth of up to 500,000 reads. Generated by immunoSEQ multiplex PCR, the TCRdb table keeps only in-frame clones and is missing some. The data show approximately 14,000 clones, 90% seen once. Study-level results: Ulcerative colitis patients shared more blood-rectal clones than controls. In rectum, acute severe colitis had expanded clones and less diversity.

Sequenced sample: blood. This receptor was taken from a boy between 10 and 17 years old with moderate ulcerative colitis.

In nucleotides, the CDR3 is TGTGCCAGCAGCGCTGGGGACAGCGGCGAAAAACTGTTTTTT. Its protein product is CASSAGDSGEKLFF. This sequence joins TRBV9 and TRBJ1-4, with 7 bases matching TRBD1. V gave up 3 bases and J gave up 8 bases; unmatched junction bases: 7. Germline V gives CDR1 SGDLS, CDR2 YYNGEE. The CDR3 sequence is 14 residues long.